This TCR beta chain originates from a study of OX40 agonist ivuxolimab in advanced cancers. The germline gives CDR1 SNHLY, CDR2 FYNNEI. The CDR3 runs 9 residues. Comments on this clone: What it binds is not known. One end of the junction is discordant with germline, which a read error may explain.

Some clones are missing from TCRdb's copy, which holds only in-frame ones; the method was immunoSEQ multiplex PCR. The data hold tens of thousands of clones, with about 81% observed a single time. Findings of the study overall: Among the lowest peripheral clonal expansion occurred in 0.1-3.0 mg/kg partial responders.

The receptor comes from an adult with an advanced solid tumor such as melanoma, head and neck, liver or kidney cancer. This chain links TRBV2 with TRBJ2-3, with D unclear. This material consisted of CD4+ or CD8+ T cells sorted from blood, taken in a trial of the OX40 agonist ivuxolimab. The CDR3 spells CASTDDQVF. CDR3 bases: TGTGCCAGCACCGATGACCAGGTATTT.